These 20 T cell receptor beta chains originate from one sample sequenced in a study of OX40 agonist ivuxolimab in advanced cancers. The assay was immunoSEQ multiplex PCR, and TCRdb's table has in-frame clones only and misses some. The table lists about 18,000 clones, 75% to 90% of them singletons, with 62% in the top ten. Sequenced material: CD4+ or CD8+ T cells sorted from blood, taken in a trial of the OX40 agonist ivuxolimab. The receptor set was obtained from an adult with an advanced solid tumor such as melanoma, head and neck, liver or kidney cancer.

The V and J genes are TRBV15 and TRBJ1-5; tentative D call: TRBD1 (5 bases). The length of the CDR3 is 13 residues. The V end lost 6 bases, the J end lost 6 bases, and 12 bases lay between the germline ends. Germline loops: CDR1 LNHNV, CDR2 YYDKDF (reference sequence). CDR3 region: CATSPPGVQPQHF. The CDR3 DNA follows: TGTGCCACCAGTCCACCGGGGGTTCAGCCCCAGCATTTT. Filled out from reference TRBV15 and TRBJ1-5, the complete variable domain reads DAMVIQNPRYQVTQFGKPVTLSCSQTLNHNVMYWYQQKSSQAPKLLFHYYDKDFNNEADTPDNFQSRRPNTSFCFLDIRSPGLGDTAMYLCATSPPGVQPQHFGDGTRLSIL.

The chain uses TRBV7-9 and TRBJ2-7, with 9 bases fitting TRBD1. The V gene end was trimmed by 3 bases and the J gene end by 4 bases; junction bases not matched to a gene: 4. The CDR3 is made up of 14 amino acids. Germline lookup yields CDR1 SEHNR and CDR2 FQNEAQ (reference sequence). In DNA, the CDR3 is TGTGCCAGCAGCTTCGCGACAGGGGGATACGAGCAGTACTTC. Protein sequence: CASSFATGGYEQYF.

CDR3 sequence reads: CASSFDNTGELFF. CDR3 in DNA: TGTGCCAGCAGCTTTGACAACACCGGGGAGCTGTTTTTT. V usage is TRBV11-2 and J usage is TRBJ2-2; no clear D. CDR1 is SGHAT, CDR2 FQNNGV, per germline. The CDR3 is 13 amino acids. Trimming shortened V by 3 bases and J by 2 bases, and 4 bases separated the two germline ends.

V usage is TRBV6-4 and J usage is TRBJ2-5, with 8 bases matching TRBD2. CDR3 length: 17 amino acids. Germline V gene sequence: CDR1 MRHNA, CDR2 SNTAGT. V lost 6 bases and J lost 4; bases outside the gene matches: 16. CDR3 sequence: CASSSPRVLAGPETQYF. The CDR3 DNA reads TGTGCCAGCAGCAGCCCAAGGGTGCTAGCGGGCCCAGAGACCCAGTACTTC.

The V gene is TRBV6-1, the J gene TRBJ2-7, with a weak D call TRBD1 (5 bases). Trimming took off 5 bases at V and 2 bases at J, with 10 bases between the two ends. Germline CDR1 is MNHNS and CDR2 is SASEGT. CDR3 length: 13 amino acids. CDR3 loop: CASSKTEAYEQYF. The DNA of the CDR3 is TGTGCCAGCAGTAAGACAGAGGCCTACGAGCAGTACTTC.

J is TRBJ1-2 and V is TRBV6-6; 8 bases align to TRBD1. Per germline, CDR1 MNHNY and CDR2 SVGAGI (reference sequence). V shed 0 bases and J 3 bases; nucleotides not matched to a gene: 6. The CDR3 spans 16 residues. The CDR3: CASSYSLDRAYYGYTF. CDR3 nucleotide sequence: TGTGCCAGCAGTTACTCGTTGGACAGGGCCTACTATGGCTACACCTTC.

This chain links TRBV27 with TRBJ2-3, with D perhaps being TRBD1 or TRBD2 (6 bases each). Germline assignment: CDR1 MNHEY and CDR2 SMNVEV (reference sequence). The CDR3 consists of 14 residues. V was pared by 4 bases and J by 4 bases, with 12 bases between. CDR3 loop: CASSWGAAPDTQYF. DNA for the CDR3: TGTGCCAGCAGTTGGGGGGCAGCCCCAGATACGCAGTATTTT.

This clone was counted once. This rearrangement joins TRBV27 to TRBJ2-5, with 8 nucleotides matching TRBD1. This CDR3 has 14 residues. The trim removed 5 bases at V and 5 bases at J, leaving 7 bases unmatched. Germline V gene lookup returns CDR1 MNHEY and CDR2 SMNVEV (reference sequence). CDR3 region: CASSIQGAWETQYF. The CDR3 DNA follows: TGTGCCAGCAGTATCCAGGGGGCATGGGAGACCCAGTACTTC.

This rearrangement joins TRBV6-5 to TRBJ1-2; D unclear. The CDR3 sequence is 11 residues long. The V end was cut by 7 bases, the J end by 7 bases, with 10 bases between. Germline values: CDR1 MNHEY, CDR2 SVGAGI. CDR3 nucleotides: TGTGCCAGCACCCTAAATTCTGGCTACACCTTC. It specifies CASTLNSGYTF.

This clone turned up a few times. The chain links TRBV4-1 to TRBJ2-3; D gene uncertain. The CDR3 sequence is 17 residues long. The V and J ends lost 2 bases and 0 bases respectively, with 15 bases between them. Germline V gene lookup returns CDR1 MGHRA and CDR2 YSYEKL. The CDR3 DNA sequence: TGCGCCAGCAGCCAATTTGGGTCGTACACTAGCACAGATACGCAGTATTTT. This codes for CASSQFGSYTSTDTQYF.

The chain joins TRBV11-2 to TRBJ2-3, with 8 bases aligning to TRBD2. The V gene's germline CDR1 is SGHAT and CDR2 FQNNGV. The CDR3 is 16 amino acids. Losses at the gene ends were 5 bases for V and 7 bases for J; bases not matched to a gene: 14. The CDR3 DNA reads as TGTGCCAGCAGCCCCGGGGGTAGCGGGGTCGGGAATACGCAGTATTTT. Protein: CASSPGGSGVGNTQYF.

This chain connects TRBV19 to TRBJ2-7; D not certain. CDR3 size: 13 residues. The germline V gene encodes CDR1 LNHDA and CDR2 SQIVND (reference sequence). V lost 1 base, J lost 5 bases, and 9 bases lay in between. The CDR3 sequence is CASSIGAEDEQYF. CDR3 nucleotide sequence: TGTGCCAGTAGTATAGGGGCCGAGGACGAGCAGTACTTC.

The chain has TRBV7-2 and TRBJ2-5; 11 bases map to TRBD2. This CDR3 is built from 15 residues. Germline lookup yields CDR1 SGHTA and CDR2 FQGNSA. Unmatched junction bases numbered 2, after V lost 1 base and J lost 4 bases. The CDR3 DNA follows: TGTGCCAGCAGCTTAGTACTAGCGGGGGTAGAGACCCAGTACTTC. Protein sequence: CASSLVLAGVETQYF.

This chain links TRBV10-2 with TRBJ2-4; 7 bases map to TRBD1. The germline gives CDR1 WSHSY, CDR2 SAAADI. The J segment lost 0 bases and the V segment lost 10 bases, leaving 9 bases of the junction unmatched. The CDR3 length is 15 residues. CDR3 coding DNA: TGCGCCACCGAAGACAGGGTTCTAGCCAAAAACATTCAGTACTTC. Translating it yields CATEDRVLAKNIQYF.

The chain is built from TRBV9 and TRBJ2-3; the D call may be TRBD1 or TRBD2 (5 bases each). The ends were cut back, 0 bases at V and 2 bases at J, with 16 bases in the middle. Germline-derived CDR1 and CDR2 are SGDLS and YYNGEE. The length of the CDR3 is 17 residues. CDR3 nucleotides: TGTGCCAGCAGCGTAGTACCGCCGGGACGGTTCACAGATACGCAGTATTTT. This gives the protein CASSVVPPGRFTDTQYF.

CDR3 loop: CASSQVVRGDQPQHF. The CDR3 DNA reads TGCGCCAGCAGCCAAGTCGTCAGAGGGGATCAGCCCCAGCATTTT. The chain employs TRBV4-1 and TRBJ1-5; D perhaps matches TRBD1 (5 bases). With 1 base removed from V and 5 bases from J, the gap between germline ends came to 12 bases. The CDR3 length is 15 residues. Germline V CDR1 and CDR2: MGHRA, YSYEKL.

The chain employs TRBV6-5 and TRBJ2-7, with 8 bases aligning to TRBD1. V was pared by 2 bases and J by 2 bases, with 5 bases of the junction left unmatched. CDR1 and CDR2 from the germline V gene are MNHEY and SVGAGI. This CDR3 contains 15 residues. Written as DNA, the CDR3 is TGTGCCAGCAGTTACGGACAGGGCGTCACCTACGAGCAGTACTTC. Translating gives CASSYGQGVTYEQYF.

The chain has TRBV6-5 and TRBJ2-3, with D unclear. CDR1 and CDR2 from the germline V gene are MNHEY and SVGAGI. Trimming removed 0 bases from V and 0 bases from J, with 7 bases in between. The CDR3 contains 15 residues. The CDR3 DNA sequence: TGTGCCAGCAGTTACTCGAGTGTTAGCACAGATACGCAGTATTTT. This sequence encodes CASSYSSVSTDTQYF.

V usage is TRBV2 and J usage is TRBJ2-3, with a tentative D call TRBD1 (6 bases). Looked up from germline, CDR1 is SNHLY and CDR2 is FYNNEI. CDR3 length: 12 amino acids. The ends were cut back, 11 bases at V and 3 bases at J, with 12 bases in the middle. The CDR3 bases are TGTGCCTCCAAACAGGGTACAGATACGCAGTATTTT. This gives the protein CASKQGTDTQYF.

The rearrangement joins TRBV4-1 to TRBJ2-7; possibly TRBD1 for D (6 bases). Trimming left V 1 base short and J 1 base short, with 8 bases between. The germline V gene encodes CDR1 MGHRA and CDR2 YSYEKL. This CDR3 has 14 amino acids. The CDR3 nucleotides are TGCGCCAGCAGCCAAGTAGGGGGTTCCTACGAGCAGTACTTC. Translation: CASSQVGGSYEQYF.